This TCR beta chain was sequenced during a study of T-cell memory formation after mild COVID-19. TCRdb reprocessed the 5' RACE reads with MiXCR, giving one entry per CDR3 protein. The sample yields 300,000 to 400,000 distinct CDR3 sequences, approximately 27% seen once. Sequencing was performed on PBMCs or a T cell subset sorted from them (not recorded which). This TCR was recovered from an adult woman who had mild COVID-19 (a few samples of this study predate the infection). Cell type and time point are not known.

CDR3: CSVTTGDPTRTEAFF. CDR3 DNA: TGCAGCGTCACAACGGGGGACCCGACGAGGACTGAAGCTTTCTTT. The V call is TRBV29-1, the J call TRBJ1-1, with D possibly TRBD1 on 5 matching bases. This CDR3 region has 15 residues. Per the germline V gene, CDR1 is SQVTM and CDR2 is ANQGSEA. The V and J ends lost 6 bases and 5 bases respectively, with 22 bases between them.